This paragraph reports one T cell receptor (beta chain). Antigen unknown. The data stem from a study of yellow fever vaccine responses in identical twins. Study-wide points: Twins reportedly showed a vaccine T cell response that seemed partly convergent and partly personalized.

MiXCR, run by TCRdb on the RT-PCR reads, gives a single entry per CDR3 protein. Of more than 2,500 distinct CDR3 sequences in the sample, 75% to 90% are singletons; the top ten hold approximately 2.2%. Here the sequenced sample was T cells from blood (PBMCs), unsorted or a sorted subset (not recorded which), taken before or after yellow fever vaccination (not recorded which). This receptor was obtained from a woman under 30 who received the yellow fever vaccine.

The DNA of the CDR3 is TGTGCCAGCAGCTTAGGCCAGGGGGGCGAGCAGTACTTC. Its translation: CASSLGQGGEQYF. The rearrangement links TRBV7-6 to TRBJ2-7, with a possible D match to TRBD1 (7 bases). CDR1 is SGHVS and CDR2 is FNYEAQ in the germline V gene. This CDR3 spans 13 amino acids. V was clipped by 1 base and J by 6 bases, with 10 bases between them.